This TCR beta chain was profiled in a study of T cells in Graves' hyperthyroidism and ophthalmopathy. Findings of the study overall: Classification by a 13 V-J model distinguished ophthalmopathy from stable hyperthyroidism.

Germline V lookup: CDR1 KGHDR, CDR2 SFDVKD. V lost 3 bases and J lost 0, with 4 bases in between. The length of the CDR3 is 13 residues. Clinical Activity Scores of at least 3, NOSPECS grades of at least 4 and durations under 3 months characterized ophthalmopathy patients. Cells are PBMCs isolated from about 10 ml of fresh blood. RNA transcripts served as the template for amplifying TCR beta CDR3 regions. HTBI primers were used for first-round RT-PCR of the TCR CDR3. TCRdb re-called the multiplex PCR reads with MiXCR, one entry per CDR3 protein. The sample includes some 320,000 distinct CDR3 sequences, about an eighth of them seen just once. This clonotype was detected ten times or more. No antigen is known for it.

V is TRBV24-1 and J is TRBJ1-1; no clear D. The source is a woman between 40 and 50 years old with Graves' ophthalmopathy. Sequencing was performed on blood. DNA of the CDR3: TGTGCCACCAGTGATACGGTGAACACTGAAGCTTTCTTT. Its translation is CATSDTVNTEAFF.